This entry lists 22 T cell receptor beta chains sequenced from one sample in a study of cytomegalovirus exposure and HLA in healthy donors. 60 Vbeta and 13 Jbeta primers were used in PCR. Sequenced by immunoSEQ multiplex PCR; TCRdb stores in-frame clones only, minus some. The repertoire consists of 130,000 or so clones, with about 77% occurring once and the leading ten covering more than 1.1%. Sequenced sample: PBMCs. Every receptor here comes from a woman aged 35 to 49 in good health and CMV-seronegative.

The CDR3 sequence is CASSVDVTGGSSGNTIYF. DNA for the CDR3: TGTGCCAGCAGCGTAGATGTGACAGGGGGTTCCTCTGGAAACACCATATATTTT. V is TRBV9 and J is TRBJ1-3, with 9 bases identical to TRBD1. The CDR3 is made up of 18 amino acids. J lost 0 bases, V lost 0 bases, and 7 bases had no gene match. Looked up from germline, CDR1 is SGDLS and CDR2 is YYNGEE.

The V gene is TRBV2, the J gene TRBJ1-3; D unclear. This CDR3 comprises 15 residues. CDR1 and CDR2 (germline): SNHLY, FYNNEI. The V end lost 2 bases, the J end lost 0 bases, and 8 bases lay between the germline ends. CDR3 sequence (DNA): TGTGCCAGCAGTGAACAGGTCAGCTCTGGAAACACCATATATTTT. Its protein product is CASSEQVSSGNTIYF.

Of note for this clone: Mismatch with germline at one junction end may stem from a read error. The rearrangement uses TRBV15 and TRBJ1-2; TRBD1 agrees at 8 bases. Germline assignment: CDR1 LNHNV and CDR2 YYDKDF (reference sequence). The CDR3 length is 14 residues. The CDR3 DNA follows: TGTGCCACCAGCAGAGATTCCGGACAGGGATCTCTCGGCTTC. Amino acid sequence: CATSRDSGQGSLGF.

The rearrangement uses TRBV18 and TRBJ1-6; D is undetermined. Germline CDR1 KGHSH, CDR2 LQKENI. Trimming removed 3 bases from V and 7 bases from J, with 13 bases in between. The CDR3 loop spans 15 amino acids. As DNA, the CDR3 is TGTGCCAGCTCACCGGACGCGGGGTCCAATTCACCCCTCCACTTT. This sequence encodes CASSPDAGSNSPLHF.

The chain joins TRBV12-2 to TRBJ2-3; the table's D call, TRBD2, was not checked against the DNA. TRBV12-2 is tagged as a pseudogene. The CDR3 runs to 16 residues. CDR3: CASRYCRGEDTDTQYF. CDR3 sequence (DNA): TGTGCAAGTCGTTATTGCCGAGGAGAGGACACAGATACGCAGTATTTT.

CDR3 protein: CASSQDDRGGSDNQPQHF. In DNA, the CDR3 is TGCGCCAGCAGCCAAGATGATAGGGGGGGCTCTGACAATCAGCCCCAGCATTTT. The chain carries TRBV4-1 and TRBJ1-5; the D gene is possibly TRBD1 (6 bases). The V and J ends lost 0 bases and 3 bases respectively, with 18 bases between them. Germline CDR1 reads MGHRA; CDR2 reads YSYEKL. The CDR3 loop spans 18 amino acids.

In DNA form, the CDR3 reads TGCGCCAGCAGTGAGAGATCAGACACGATCTATGGCTACACCTTC. Amino acids: CASSERSDTIYGYTF. The chain has TRBV10-1 and TRBJ1-2; D gene unclear. In germline, CDR1 is WNHNN, CDR2 SYGVQD (reference sequence). V lost 2 bases, J lost 4 bases, and 14 bases lay in between. This CDR3 contains 15 residues.

V gene TRBV7-2 combines with J gene TRBJ2-5; D call uncertain. The V end was cut by 1 base, the J end by 5 bases, with 14 bases between. The CDR3 length is 15 residues. Germline assignment: CDR1 SGHTA and CDR2 FQGNSA. The CDR3 nucleotides read TGTGCCAGCAGCTTAGTGGGTGACTTATGGGAGACCCAGTACTTC. It is translated as CASSLVGDLWETQYF.

This clone was counted a few times. V is TRBV18 and J is TRBJ2-5; D ambiguous. The CDR3 extends over 11 amino acids. Trimming stripped 3 bases from V and 7 bases from J, with 6 bases between. Germline lookup yields CDR1 KGHSH and CDR2 LQKENI. DNA of the CDR3: TGTGCCAGCTCACCCCCAGGGACCCAGTACTTC. It codes for CASSPPGTQYF.

This chain joins TRBV19 and TRBJ1-3; 10 nucleotides match TRBD1. Germline CDR1 is LNHDA and CDR2 is SQIVND (reference sequence). V was clipped by 5 bases and J by 11 bases; unmatched bases: 12. The CDR3 length is 15 residues. CDR3 nucleotides: TGTGCCAGTAGTCGGACCGGGACAGGGGATAACGCCATATATTTT. This codes for CASSRTGTGDNAIYF.

The chain links TRBV2 to TRBJ1-5, with a possible D match to TRBD1 (6 bases). This CDR3 is built from 13 residues. Germline V CDR1 and CDR2: SNHLY, FYNNEI. Trimming removed 6 bases from V and 10 bases from J, with 16 bases in between. CDR3 coding DNA: TGTGCCAGCAGCCCGGGACACGAGTTTCCCCAGCATTTT. Protein sequence: CASSPGHEFPQHF.

The chain uses TRBV4-1 and TRBJ1-1; 9 bases agree with TRBD1. Germline CDR1 and CDR2: MGHRA and YSYEKL. This CDR3 has 14 residues. The ends lost 4 bases at V and 4 bases at J; junction bases unmatched: 4. This chain's CDR3 is CASSRTGGSTEAFF. CDR3 bases: TGCGCCAGCAGCCGTACAGGGGGCAGCACTGAAGCTTTCTTT.

J is TRBJ1-2 and V is TRBV12-5; the match to TRBD1 covers 7 bases. V lost 0 bases, J lost 9 bases, and 13 bases stayed unmatched. Per the germline V gene, CDR1 is LGHNT and CDR2 is FRNRAP. CDR3 length: 16 residues. The CDR3 DNA follows: TGTGCTAGTGGTTTGGTTATCTCGGGACAGCTGTTAAGCTACACCTTC. It is translated as CASGLVISGQLLSYTF. The full variable domain, its missing parts supplied by reference TRBV12-5 and TRBJ1-2, is DARVTQTPRHKVTEMGQEVTMRCQPILGHNTVFWYRQTMMQGLELLAYFRNRAPLDDSGMPKDRFSAEMPDATLATLKIQPSEPRDSAVYFCASGLVISGQLLSYTFGSGTRLTVV.

The CDR3 sequence: CASRALGSSYEQYF. The CDR3 DNA follows: TGCGCCAGCAGAGCACTCGGGAGCTCCTACGAGCAGTACTTC. This chain uses TRBV5-1 with TRBJ2-7; D is possibly TRBD2 (6 bases). Trimming left V 5 bases short and J 0 bases short, with 12 bases between. Germline CDR1 is SGHRS and CDR2 is YFSETQ. This CDR3 region has 14 residues.

The chain couples TRBV7-9 to TRBJ1-2, with D uncertain. CDR1 and CDR2 from the germline V gene are SEHNR and FQNEAQ (reference sequence). The CDR3 length is 15 residues. Between the trimmed V and J ends, which lost 1 base and 8 bases, there was a span of 17 bases. CDR3 region: CASSLEGRLTGGYTF. The DNA for the CDR3 is TGTGCCAGCAGCTTAGAAGGGCGGCTGACGGGGGGCTACACCTTC.

The CDR3 DNA follows: TGTGCCAGCAGCAGTGACAGGTACACCGGGGAGCTGTTTTTT. This gives the protein CASSSDRYTGELFF. The chain couples TRBV9 to TRBJ2-2; the D gene is possibly TRBD1 (6 bases). Trimming stripped 4 bases from V and 3 bases from J, with 10 bases between. The CDR3 has 14 residues. Germline CDR1 reads SGDLS; CDR2 reads YYNGEE.

The genes are TRBV6-5 and TRBJ2-7; D unclear. The CDR3 is 13 amino acids. V gave up 6 bases and J gave up 7 bases, with 16 bases separating them. Germline CDR1 reads MNHEY; CDR2 reads SVGAGI. The CDR3 protein is CASSPNHSIEQYF. In DNA, the CDR3 is TGTGCCAGCAGCCCAAATCACTCGATTGAGCAGTACTTC.

This chain links TRBV28 with TRBJ1-3, with TRBD1 as a possible D gene (5 bases). The ends were cut back, 6 bases at V and 4 bases at J, with 13 bases in the middle. This CDR3 comprises 14 residues. Germline V gives CDR1 MDHEN, CDR2 SYDVKM. This chain's CDR3 is CASRLGGSGNTIYF. CDR3 nucleotide sequence: TGTGCCAGCAGGTTGGGGGGGTCAGGAAACACCATATATTTT.

The chain uses TRBV6-5 and TRBJ1-1; D call uncertain. Trimming took 3 bases from V and 10 from J, leaving 15 bases between them. The germline CDR1 and CDR2 sequences are MNHEY and SVGAGI. The CDR3 sequence is 13 residues long. The CDR3 sequence: CASSYSGSEGAFF. CDR3 DNA: TGTGCCAGCAGTTATTCCGGGTCGGAGGGAGCTTTCTTT.

The V gene is TRBV28, the J gene TRBJ1-1; TRBD1 aligns across 10 bases. There are 18 residues in the CDR3. Germline CDR1 and CDR2: MDHEN and SYDVKM. J gave up 7 bases and V 5 bases, and 19 bases lay outside the gene matches. CDR3 nucleotides: TGTGCCAGCAGTCCTCTATTTGGGGGGGACAGGGGCGACTTTGAAGCTTTCTTT. It codes for CASSPLFGGDRGDFEAFF. Looking up the rest from reference TRBV28 and TRBJ1-1 gives the full variable domain: DVKVTQSSRYLVKRTGEKVFLECVQDMDHENMFWYRQDPGLGLRLIYFSYDVKMKEKGDIPEGYSVSREKKERFSLILESASTNQTSMYLCASSPLFGGDRGDFEAFFGQGTRLTVV.

CDR3 DNA: TGCGCCAGCAAAAGTATCAGCGGGGGCTCAGATACGCAGTATTTT. It translates to CASKSISGGSDTQYF. The V and J genes are TRBV5-1 and TRBJ2-3, with 8 bases aligning to TRBD2. Germline V lookup: CDR1 SGHRS, CDR2 YFSETQ. The CDR3 runs to 15 residues. V shed 6 bases and J 4 bases; nucleotides not matched to a gene: 10.

The rearrangement uses TRBV5-1 and TRBJ2-7; perhaps TRBD1 as D (5 bases). Germline values: CDR1 SGHRS, CDR2 YFSETQ. Trimming removed 0 bases at V and 3 bases at J, with 10 bases between. The CDR3 is made up of 14 amino acids. CDR3 region: CASSLGGQIYEQYF. CDR3 in DNA: TGCGCCAGCAGCTTGGGTGGACAAATCTACGAGCAGTACTTC.